These 9 T cell receptor beta chains originate from one sample sequenced in a study of T-cell reconstitution after alpha-beta-depleted transplantation in children. The TCRbeta library was prepared with unique molecular identifiers. TCRdb reprocessed the PCR reads via MiXCR and lists one record per CDR3 protein. The sample has tens of thousands of distinct CDR3 sequences; roughly a sixth are singletons. The sequenced sample was PBMCs, mostly from graft donor cells, obtained 180 days after TCRalphabeta/CD19-depleted stem cell transplant. The receptors shown here come from a male patient aged 2 to 9 who had a stem cell transplant for acute lymphoblastic leukemia, so the T cells may come from the graft donor.

This clonotype was counted ten times or more. This rearrangement joins TRBV5-6 to TRBJ2-3, with D possibly being TRBD1 or TRBD2 (5 bases each). Germline V CDR1 and CDR2: SGHDT, YYEEEE. This CDR3 has 14 residues. Trimming pared 4 bases from V and 0 bases from J, leaving 9 bases between. The CDR3 nucleotides are TGTGCCAGCAGCGTCCGGGACAGCACAGATACGCAGTATTTT. Amino acid sequence: CASSVRDSTDTQYF.

The sample holds many counts of this clonotype. This chain connects TRBV20-1 to TRBJ2-2, with 7 bases lining up with TRBD1. With 2 bases clipped from V and 0 bases from J, the junction kept 6 bases outside the gene matches. The CDR3 is made up of 16 amino acids. Germline assignment: CDR1 DFQATT and CDR2 SNEGSKA (reference sequence). As DNA, the CDR3 is TGCAGTGCTAGAAACGCCGGGACAGCGAACACCGGGGAGCTGTTTTTT. Residues: CSARNAGTANTGELFF.

This clonotype was seen ten or more times. The V call is TRBV20-1, the J call TRBJ2-2, with D tentatively TRBD2 (6 bases). This CDR3 is 15 amino acids long. With 0 bases removed from V and 4 bases from J, the gap between germline ends came to 12 bases. Germline CDR1 is DFQATT and CDR2 is SNEGSKA (reference sequence). The CDR3 DNA is TGCAGTGCTAGAGATCCCCGGAGGGGCACCGGGGAGCTGTTTTTT. This codes for CSARDPRRGTGELFF.

The rearrangement links TRBV5-1 to TRBJ1-4, with D hard to call. The CDR3 totals 14 residues. With 5 bases removed from V and 8 bases from J, the gap between germline ends came to 16 bases. Germline loops: CDR1 SGHRS, CDR2 YFSETQ. As DNA, the CDR3 is TGCGCCAGCAGTTCCCGGTCACAGAGCGAAAAACTGTTTTTT. Translation: CASSSRSQSEKLFF.

This clonotype showed up just a few times. V gene TRBV20-1 combines with J gene TRBJ2-3; 12 nucleotides align to TRBD2. There are 14 residues in the CDR3. With 4 bases clipped from V and 6 bases from J, the junction kept 5 bases outside the gene matches. Germline V gene sequence: CDR1 DFQATT, CDR2 SNEGSKA (reference sequence). The CDR3 bases are TGCAGTGCTAACCTAGCGGGGGGGCCCGATACGCAGTATTTT. Its translation: CSANLAGGPDTQYF.

This clonotype was counted ten times or more. The rearrangement uses TRBV7-2 and TRBJ1-5, with D possibly TRBD1 on 5 matching bases. The CDR3 consists of 15 residues. V dropped 5 bases and J dropped 5 bases, with 16 bases sitting between them. The germline V gene has CDR1 SGHTA and CDR2 FQGNSA. The CDR3 is CASSPWGGADQPQHF. Written as DNA, the CDR3 is TGTGCCAGCAGCCCGTGGGGAGGGGCCGATCAGCCCCAGCATTTT.

The gene calls are TRBV29-1 and TRBJ2-5; D may be TRBD1 or TRBD2 (6 bases each). The V end lost 1 base, the J end lost 4 bases, and 13 bases lay between the germline ends. The CDR3 is 14 residues long. CDR1 and CDR2 from the germline V gene are SQVTM and ANQGSEA. The chain's CDR3 is CSVEGQEGGETQYF. CDR3 in DNA: TGCAGCGTTGAAGGACAGGAGGGCGGAGAGACCCAGTACTTC.

The chain uses TRBV3-1 and TRBJ1-1, with 8 bases identical to TRBD1. This CDR3 spans 12 amino acids. Germline-derived CDR1 and CDR2 are LGHDT and YNNKEL (reference sequence). The V segment lost 10 bases and the J segment 9 bases; nucleotides outside the gene matches: 10. The CDR3 DNA sequence: TGTGCCATTGGACAGGGCGGGTCCCAAGCTTTCTTT. This sequence encodes CAIGQGGSQAFF.

This clonotype was counted between two and nine times. V gene TRBV5-1 combines with J gene TRBJ2-1; D might be TRBD1 or TRBD2, each matching 6 bases. In germline, CDR1 is SGHRS, CDR2 YFSETQ. This CDR3 comprises 14 residues. Trimming stripped 4 bases from V and 6 bases from J, with 14 bases between. For the CDR3, the DNA is TGCGCCAGCAGCGACGGGGGCCTTCGCAATGAGCAGTTCTTC. It is translated as CASSDGGLRNEQFF.